This is a list of T cell receptor beta chains from one sample in a study of shared clonotypes between healthy human individuals. Only in-frame clones appear in the TCRdb table, and some are missing; sequencing was by immunoSEQ multiplex PCR. The sample shows hundreds of thousands of clones, 96% of them seen only once. The specimen was naive CD8+ T cells sorted from blood. These receptor sequences come from a man aged 25 to 40 in good health. Both conserved end residues are part of each CDR3. Each record gives: J gene, clone size, D gene, V gene, CDR3 DNA, CDR3 protein. The D gene is left open where the match is weak. Clone size is not always given. Where it is, it says once, few, many or a class for expanded clones.

J gene: TRBJ2-7
clone size: -
D gene: TRBD1
V gene: TRBV4-1
CDR3 DNA: TGCGCCAGCAACCCAGGAGGACAGGGGATCCACGAGCAGTACTTC
CDR3 protein: CASNPGGQGIHEQYF

J gene: TRBJ1-4
clone size: -
D gene: -
V gene: TRBV9
CDR3 DNA: TGTGCCAGCAGCGTAGCTATGGGGGGTACTAATGAAAAACTGTTTTTT
CDR3 protein: CASSVAMGGTNEKLFF

J gene: TRBJ1-2
clone size: -
D gene: TRBD1
V gene: TRBV25-1
CDR3 DNA: TGTGCCAGCACTGACCGGACAGGGGTGCATGGCTACACCTTC
CDR3 protein: CASTDRTGVHGYTF

J gene: TRBJ2-5
clone size: -
D gene: TRBD2
V gene: TRBV12-5
CDR3 DNA: TGTGCTAGTGCCGATAGCGGGGGATGGGAGGCGGCCCAGTACTTC
CDR3 protein: CASADSGGWEAAQYF

J gene: TRBJ1-2
clone size: -
D gene: -
V gene: TRBV25-1
CDR3 DNA: TGTGCCAGCAGTGTCACAGGGTCCCTTAACTATGGCTACACCTTC
CDR3 protein: CASSVTGSLNYGYTF

J gene: TRBJ2-3
clone size: -
D gene: -
V gene: TRBV27
CDR3 DNA: TGTGCCAGCAGCAAGTCCCCCTACCCCACAGATACGCAGTATTTT
CDR3 protein: CASSKSPYPTDTQYF

J gene: TRBJ2-1
clone size: -
D gene: TRBD2
V gene: TRBV6-5
CDR3 DNA: TGTGCCAGCAGCGCGACTAGCGGATCCTACAATGAGCAGTTCTTC
CDR3 protein: CASSATSGSYNEQFF

J gene: TRBJ2-3
clone size: -
D gene: -
V gene: TRBV4-1
CDR3 DNA: TGCGCCAGCAGCCAACCTAAGAGCGGAAGCACAGATACGCAGTATTTT
CDR3 protein: CASSQPKSGSTDTQYF

J gene: TRBJ2-7
clone size: -
D gene: -
V gene: TRBV5-1
CDR3 DNA: TGCGCCAGCAGCCCCGGGACATCTAATTACGAGCAGTACTTC
CDR3 protein: CASSPGTSNYEQYF

J gene: TRBJ2-7
clone size: -
D gene: TRBD1
V gene: TRBV5-1
CDR3 DNA: TGCGCCAGCAGCCGCGACAGGGAAGGCTACGAGCAGTACTTC
CDR3 protein: CASSRDREGYEQYF

J gene: TRBJ2-1
clone size: once
D gene: -
V gene: TRBV6-5
CDR3 DNA: TGTGCCAGCAGTTACTCGGACAGTGACAATGAGCAGTTCTTC
CDR3 protein: CASSYSDSDNEQFF

J gene: TRBJ2-5
clone size: -
D gene: -
V gene: TRBV5-8
CDR3 DNA: TGTGCCAGCAGCTTGTTTGAGGGGGGCAGGGATGAGACCCAGTACTTC
CDR3 protein: CASSLFEGGRDETQYF

J gene: TRBJ2-1
clone size: -
D gene: -
V gene: TRBV9
CDR3 DNA: TGTGCCAGCAGCGTAGGTGGAAATGACTACAATGAGCAGTTCTTC
CDR3 protein: CASSVGGNDYNEQFF

J gene: TRBJ1-2
clone size: -
D gene: -
V gene: TRBV27
CDR3 DNA: TGTGCCAGCAGTTCCCAGGACGCGTTCAGCTATGGCTACACCTTC
CDR3 protein: CASSSQDAFSYGYTF

J gene: TRBJ2-6
clone size: -
D gene: -
V gene: TRBV30
CDR3 DNA: TGTGCCTGGAGCATCGGTATTGGGGCCAACGTCCTGACTTTC
CDR3 protein: CAWSIGIGANVLTF

J gene: TRBJ1-2
clone size: -
D gene: -
V gene: TRBV7-9
CDR3 DNA: TGTGCCAGCAGCTTTTCCAGTTATGGCTACACCTTC
CDR3 protein: CASSFSSYGYTF

J gene: TRBJ1-2
clone size: -
D gene: -
V gene: TRBV6-6
CDR3 DNA: TGTGCCAGCAGTTCCCTAGGGTCAGGAGAGGATGGCTACACCTTC
CDR3 protein: CASSSLGSGEDGYTF